This T cell receptor (beta chain) was documented in a study of blood T cell repertoires in COVID-19. About this clone itself: The junction departs from the called germline gene at one end, perhaps through a read error.

Germline lookup yields CDR1 MDHEN and CDR2 SYDVKM. The CDR3 is made up of 15 amino acids. Per the authors' pipeline: The authors estimated nucleated cell counts from reference gene primer amplification. The data were produced by immunoSEQ multiplex PCR, yet TCRdb's version contains in-frame clones alone and is incomplete. V, J and clone size are taken as reported in that table, and D and trimming were inferred from the DNA itself. The sample lists about 140,000 clones, about 81% seen once, with roughly 3.9% in the top ten. This chain uses TRBV28 with TRBJ1-1; the D is unclear. The clonotype was recovered from a woman aged 80 or older with acute or convalescent COVID-19. The specimen sequenced was peripheral blood. The CDR3 DNA reads TGTGCCAGCAGGTTATGGACTGGGAGGAACACTGAAGCTTTCTTT. Translated: CASRLWTGRNTEAFF.